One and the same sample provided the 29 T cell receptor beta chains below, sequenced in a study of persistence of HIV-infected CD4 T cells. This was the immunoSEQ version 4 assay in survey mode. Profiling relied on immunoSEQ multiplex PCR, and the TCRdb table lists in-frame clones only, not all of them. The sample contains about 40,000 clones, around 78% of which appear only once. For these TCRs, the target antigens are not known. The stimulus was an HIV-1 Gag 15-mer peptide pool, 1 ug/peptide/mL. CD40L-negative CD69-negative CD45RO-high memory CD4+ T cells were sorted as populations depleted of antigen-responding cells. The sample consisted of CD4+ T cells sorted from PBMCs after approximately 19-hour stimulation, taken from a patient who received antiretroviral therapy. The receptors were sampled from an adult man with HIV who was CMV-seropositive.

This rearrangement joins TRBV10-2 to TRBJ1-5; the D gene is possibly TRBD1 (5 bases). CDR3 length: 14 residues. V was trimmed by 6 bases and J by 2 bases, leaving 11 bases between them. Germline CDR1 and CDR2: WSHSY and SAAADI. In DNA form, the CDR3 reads TGCGCCAGCAGCATTCTACAGGGCAATCAGCCCCAGCATTTT. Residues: CASSILQGNQPQHF.

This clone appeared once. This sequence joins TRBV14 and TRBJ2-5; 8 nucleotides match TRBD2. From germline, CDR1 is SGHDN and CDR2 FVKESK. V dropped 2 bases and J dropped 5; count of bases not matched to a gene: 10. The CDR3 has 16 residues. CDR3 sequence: CASSQTSGGEGETQYF. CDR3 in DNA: TGTGCCAGCAGCCAAACGAGCGGGGGCGAGGGGGAGACCCAGTACTTC.

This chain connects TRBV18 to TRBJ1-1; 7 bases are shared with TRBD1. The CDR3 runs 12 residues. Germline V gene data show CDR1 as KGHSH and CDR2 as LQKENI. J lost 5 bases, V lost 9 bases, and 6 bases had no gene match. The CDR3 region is CASSGGRTEAFF. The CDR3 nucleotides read TGTGCCAGTTCAGGGGGAAGGACTGAAGCTTTCTTT.

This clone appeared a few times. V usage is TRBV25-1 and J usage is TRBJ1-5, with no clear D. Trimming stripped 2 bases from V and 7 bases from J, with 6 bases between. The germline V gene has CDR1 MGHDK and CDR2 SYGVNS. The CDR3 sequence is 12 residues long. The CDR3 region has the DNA TGTGCCAGCAGTGAAGGAGGCCAGCCCCAGCATTTT. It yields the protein CASSEGGQPQHF.

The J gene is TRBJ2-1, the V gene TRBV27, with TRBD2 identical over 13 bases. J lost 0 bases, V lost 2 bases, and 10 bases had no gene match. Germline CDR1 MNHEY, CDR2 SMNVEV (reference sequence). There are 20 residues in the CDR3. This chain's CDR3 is CASSLEWTSGSGSSYNEQFF. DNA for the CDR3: TGTGCCAGCAGTTTAGAATGGACTAGCGGGAGTGGGAGCTCCTACAATGAGCAGTTCTTC.

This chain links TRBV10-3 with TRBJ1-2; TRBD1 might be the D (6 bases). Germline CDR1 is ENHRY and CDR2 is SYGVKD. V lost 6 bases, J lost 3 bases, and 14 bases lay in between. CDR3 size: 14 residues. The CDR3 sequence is CAIREQGSYYGYTF. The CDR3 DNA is TGTGCCATCAGGGAACAGGGCTCTTACTATGGCTACACCTTC.

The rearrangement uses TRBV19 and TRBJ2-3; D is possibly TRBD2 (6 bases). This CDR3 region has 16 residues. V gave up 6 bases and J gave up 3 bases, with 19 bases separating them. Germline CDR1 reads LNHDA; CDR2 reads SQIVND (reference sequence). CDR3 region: CASRSITGTVTDTQYF. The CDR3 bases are TGTGCCAGTAGATCAATCACCGGGACTGTGACAGATACGCAGTATTTT.

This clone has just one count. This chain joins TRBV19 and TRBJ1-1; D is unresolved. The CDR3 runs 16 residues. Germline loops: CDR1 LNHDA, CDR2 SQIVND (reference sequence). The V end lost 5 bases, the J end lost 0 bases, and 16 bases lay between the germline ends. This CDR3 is CASSPPGRNLNTEAFF. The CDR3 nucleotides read TGTGCCAGTAGTCCCCCCGGGAGAAACTTGAACACTGAAGCTTTCTTT.

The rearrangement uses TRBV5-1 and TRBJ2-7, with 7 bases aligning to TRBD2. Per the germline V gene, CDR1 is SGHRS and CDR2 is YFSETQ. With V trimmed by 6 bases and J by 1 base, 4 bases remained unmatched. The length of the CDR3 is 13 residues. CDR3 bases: TGCGCCAGCAACCGGGGGGATTCCTACGAGCAGTACTTC. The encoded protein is CASNRGDSYEQYF.

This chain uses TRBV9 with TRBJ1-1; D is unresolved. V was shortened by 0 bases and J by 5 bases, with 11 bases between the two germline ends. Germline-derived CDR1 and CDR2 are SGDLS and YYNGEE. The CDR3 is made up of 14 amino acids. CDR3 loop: CASSVVSGGTEAFF. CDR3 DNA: TGTGCCAGCAGCGTAGTGAGTGGAGGGACTGAAGCTTTCTTT.

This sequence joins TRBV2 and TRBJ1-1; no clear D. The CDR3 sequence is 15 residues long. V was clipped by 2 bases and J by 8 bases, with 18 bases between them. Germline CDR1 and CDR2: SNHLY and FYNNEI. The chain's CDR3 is CASSEQLEAPREAFF. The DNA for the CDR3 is TGTGCCAGCAGTGAACAGTTAGAGGCACCTCGCGAAGCTTTCTTT. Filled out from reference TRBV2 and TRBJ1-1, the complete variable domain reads EPEVTQTPSHQVTQMGQEVILRCVPISNHLYFYWYRQILGQKVEFLVSFYNNEISEKSEIFDDQFSVERPDGSNFTLKIRSTKLEDSAMYFCASSEQLEAPREAFFGQGTRLTVV.

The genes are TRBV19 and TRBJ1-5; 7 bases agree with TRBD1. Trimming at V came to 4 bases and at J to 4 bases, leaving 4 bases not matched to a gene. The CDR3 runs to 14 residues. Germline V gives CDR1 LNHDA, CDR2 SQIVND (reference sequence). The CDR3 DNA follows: TGTGCCAGTAGTACAGGGGGTGGAAATCAGCCCCAGCATTTT. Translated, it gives CASSTGGGNQPQHF.

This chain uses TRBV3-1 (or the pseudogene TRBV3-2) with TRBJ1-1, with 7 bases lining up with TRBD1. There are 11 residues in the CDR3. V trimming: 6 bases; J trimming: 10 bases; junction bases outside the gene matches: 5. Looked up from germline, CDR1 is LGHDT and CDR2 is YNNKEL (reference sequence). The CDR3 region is CASSFRDRAFF. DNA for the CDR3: TGTGCCAGCAGTTTCCGGGACAGAGCTTTCTTT.

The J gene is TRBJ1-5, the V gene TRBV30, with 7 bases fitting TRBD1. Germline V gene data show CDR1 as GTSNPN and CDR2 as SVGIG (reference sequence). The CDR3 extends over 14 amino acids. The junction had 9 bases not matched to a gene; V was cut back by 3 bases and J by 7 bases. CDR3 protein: CAWSLNRGVQPQHF. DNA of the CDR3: TGTGCCTGGAGCCTCAACAGGGGAGTACAGCCCCAGCATTTT.

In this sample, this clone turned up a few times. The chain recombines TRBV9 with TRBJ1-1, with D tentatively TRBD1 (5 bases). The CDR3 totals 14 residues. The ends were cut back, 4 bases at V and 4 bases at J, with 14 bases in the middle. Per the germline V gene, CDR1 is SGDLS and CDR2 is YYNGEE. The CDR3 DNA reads TGTGCCAGCAGCTCTGGGGGGGAAAGCACTGAAGCTTTCTTT. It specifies CASSSGGESTEAFF. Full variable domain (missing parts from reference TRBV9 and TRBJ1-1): DSGVTQTPKHLITATGQRVTLRCSPRSGDLSVYWYQQSLDQGLQFLIQYYNGEERAKGNILERFSAQQFPDLHSELNLSSLELGDSALYFCASSSGGESTEAFFGQGTRLTVV.

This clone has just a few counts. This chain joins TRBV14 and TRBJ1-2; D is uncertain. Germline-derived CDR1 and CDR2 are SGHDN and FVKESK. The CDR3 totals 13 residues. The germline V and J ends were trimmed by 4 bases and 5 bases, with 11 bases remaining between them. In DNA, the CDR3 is TGTGCCAGCAGCCTGACCTTACAGTATGGCTACACCTTC. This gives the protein CASSLTLQYGYTF.

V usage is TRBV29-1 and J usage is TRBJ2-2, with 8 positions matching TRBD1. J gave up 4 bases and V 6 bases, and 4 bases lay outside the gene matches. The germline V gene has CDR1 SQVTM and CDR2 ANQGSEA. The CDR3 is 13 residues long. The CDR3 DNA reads TGCAGCGTGTCCAGGGGGCTCACCGGGGAGCTGTTTTTT. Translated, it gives CSVSRGLTGELFF.

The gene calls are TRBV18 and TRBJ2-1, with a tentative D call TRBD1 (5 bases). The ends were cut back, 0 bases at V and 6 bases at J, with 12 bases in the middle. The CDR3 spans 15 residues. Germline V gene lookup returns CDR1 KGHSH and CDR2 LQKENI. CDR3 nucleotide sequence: TGTGCCAGCTCACCACCAGCCCAGGGCGGCAATGAGCAGTTCTTC. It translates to CASSPPAQGGNEQFF.

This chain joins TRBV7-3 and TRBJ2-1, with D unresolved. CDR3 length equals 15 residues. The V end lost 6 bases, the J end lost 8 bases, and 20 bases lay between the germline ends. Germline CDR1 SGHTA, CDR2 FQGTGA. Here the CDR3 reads CASSRSPTGPHEQFF. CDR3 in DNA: TGTGCCAGCAGTCGTTCACCTACCGGGCCCCATGAGCAGTTCTTC.

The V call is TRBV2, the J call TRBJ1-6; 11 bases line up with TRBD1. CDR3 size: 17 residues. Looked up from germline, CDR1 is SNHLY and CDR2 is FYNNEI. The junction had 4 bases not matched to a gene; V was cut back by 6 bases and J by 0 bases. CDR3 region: CASSWTGGTSYNSPLHF. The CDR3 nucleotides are TGTGCCAGCAGCTGGACAGGGGGCACCTCCTATAATTCACCCCTCCACTTT.

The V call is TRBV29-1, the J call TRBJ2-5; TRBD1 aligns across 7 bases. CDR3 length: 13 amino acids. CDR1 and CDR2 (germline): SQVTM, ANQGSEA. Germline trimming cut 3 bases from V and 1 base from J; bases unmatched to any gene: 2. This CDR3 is CSVDEGAQETQYF. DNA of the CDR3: TGCAGCGTTGACGAGGGGGCCCAAGAGACCCAGTACTTC.

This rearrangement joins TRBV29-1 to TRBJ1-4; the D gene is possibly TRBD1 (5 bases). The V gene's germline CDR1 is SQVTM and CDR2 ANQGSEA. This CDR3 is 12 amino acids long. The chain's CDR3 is CSGGGDREKLFF. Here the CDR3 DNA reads TGCAGTGGAGGAGGGGATCGGGAAAAACTGTTTTTT.

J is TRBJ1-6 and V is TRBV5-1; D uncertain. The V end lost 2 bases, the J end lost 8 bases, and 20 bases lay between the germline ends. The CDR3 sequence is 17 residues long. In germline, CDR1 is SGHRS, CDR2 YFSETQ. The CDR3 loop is CASSFGSVVDGDSPLHF. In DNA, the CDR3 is TGCGCCAGCAGCTTTGGGTCTGTAGTAGACGGGGATTCACCCCTCCACTTT.

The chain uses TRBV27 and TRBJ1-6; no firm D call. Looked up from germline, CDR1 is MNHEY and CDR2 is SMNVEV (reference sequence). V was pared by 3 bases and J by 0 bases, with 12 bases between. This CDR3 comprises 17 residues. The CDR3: CASSFVPTGSYNSPLHF. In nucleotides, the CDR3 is TGTGCCAGCAGTTTTGTCCCGACGGGCTCCTATAATTCACCCCTCCACTTT.

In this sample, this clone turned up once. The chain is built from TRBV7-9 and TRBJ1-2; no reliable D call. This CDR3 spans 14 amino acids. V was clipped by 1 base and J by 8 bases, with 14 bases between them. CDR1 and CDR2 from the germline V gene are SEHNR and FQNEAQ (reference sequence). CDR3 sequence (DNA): TGTGCCAGCAGCTTAGTGTTGGATGGTGCGGGCTACACCTTC. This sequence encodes CASSLVLDGAGYTF.

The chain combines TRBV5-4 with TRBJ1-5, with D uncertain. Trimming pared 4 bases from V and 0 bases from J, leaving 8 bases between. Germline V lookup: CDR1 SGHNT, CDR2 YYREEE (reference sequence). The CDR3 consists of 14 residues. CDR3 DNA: TGTGCCAGCAGCCTAACCGGTAGCAATCAGCCCCAGCATTTT. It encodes CASSLTGSNQPQHF.

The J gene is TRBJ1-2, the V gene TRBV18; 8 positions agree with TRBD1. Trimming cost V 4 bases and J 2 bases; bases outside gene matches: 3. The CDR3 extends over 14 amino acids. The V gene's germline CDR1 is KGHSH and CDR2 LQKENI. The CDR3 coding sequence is TGTGCCAGCTCACGGACAGGGATCAACTATGGCTACACCTTC. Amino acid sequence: CASSRTGINYGYTF.

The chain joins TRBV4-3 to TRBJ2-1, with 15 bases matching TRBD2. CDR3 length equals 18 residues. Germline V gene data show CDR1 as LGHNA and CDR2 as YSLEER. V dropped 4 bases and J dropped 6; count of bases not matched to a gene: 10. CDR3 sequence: CASSRTVGTSGRTNEQFF. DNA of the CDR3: TGCGCCAGCAGCCGGACAGTGGGGACTAGCGGGAGGACCAATGAGCAGTTCTTC.

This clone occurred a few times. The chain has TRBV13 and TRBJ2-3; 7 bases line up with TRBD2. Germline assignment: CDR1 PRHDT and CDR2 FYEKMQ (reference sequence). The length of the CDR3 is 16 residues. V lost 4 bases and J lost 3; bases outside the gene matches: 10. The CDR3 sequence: CASSSTRAGQTDTQYF. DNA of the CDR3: TGTGCCAGCAGCTCCACACGAGCGGGGCAAACAGATACGCAGTATTTT.